One and the same sample provided the 4 T cell receptor beta chains below, sequenced in a study of T cell clonality in common variable immunodeficiency. Clones were read by immunoSEQ multiplex PCR, and TCRdb kept only the in-frame ones, dropping some. This sample carries 30,000 to 45,000 clones, none of them present only once. The source material was peripheral blood mononuclear cells. The receptors were gathered from a person between 18 and 69 years old in good health.

This clone was counted many times. The DNA ends 3 residues before the CDR3 does, and the rest of the CDR3 is filled in from the germline J gene. V is TRBV5-6 and J is TRBJ2-6; a weak D match, TRBD1 (6 bases). Germline V gives CDR1 SGHDT, CDR2 YYEEEE. The V end was cut by 4 bases, the J end by 4 bases, with 12 bases between. The CDR3 is 15 amino acids. CDR3 bases read: TGTGCCAGCAGCCCGCCAGGGGCGGGGGCCAACGTC. Residues: CASSPPGAGANV. In full, the CDR3 reads CASSPPGAGANVLTF.

This clone showed up many times. The CDR3 end lies 3 residues beyond the end of the read and is filled in from the germline J gene. This chain joins TRBV7-3 and TRBJ2-3; weak D call: TRBD1 (5 bases). Germline V gene lookup returns CDR1 SGHTA and CDR2 FQGTGA. Between the trimmed V and J ends, which lost 1 base and 5 bases, there was a span of 10 bases. There are 14 residues in the CDR3. CDR3 bases read: TGTGCCAGCAGCTTAATACCAGGGTTAGATACG. Residues: CASSLIPGLDT. The whole CDR3 sequence is CASSLIPGLDTQYF.

This clone was seen repeatedly, ten times or more. This clone may be a read error of a much larger clone one base away. Coverage ceases 3 residues before the CDR3 finishes, and the germline J gene fills in the end. The rearrangement joins TRBV13 to TRBJ2-2; TRBD2 aligns across 10 bases. The CDR3 length is 17 residues. CDR1 and CDR2 (germline): PRHDT, FYEKMQ (reference sequence). This CDR3 reads CASTASGSFSGANVLFF. Incomplete CDR3 DNA: TGTGCCAGCACCGCTAGCGGGAGCTTCTCTGGGGCCAACGTG.

On this clone itself: The read gets to within 3 residues of the CDR3 end, and the germline J gene fills in the rest. The chain uses TRBV2 and TRBJ2-4; TRBD1 agrees at 7 bases. The CDR3 totals 13 residues. With V trimmed by 5 bases and J by 7 bases, 5 bases remained unmatched. Germline CDR1 reads SNHLY; CDR2 reads FYNNEI. This CDR3 reads CASSPTGVNIQYF. The sequenced CDR3 bases are TGTGCCAGCAGTCCAACAGGGGTCAACATT.